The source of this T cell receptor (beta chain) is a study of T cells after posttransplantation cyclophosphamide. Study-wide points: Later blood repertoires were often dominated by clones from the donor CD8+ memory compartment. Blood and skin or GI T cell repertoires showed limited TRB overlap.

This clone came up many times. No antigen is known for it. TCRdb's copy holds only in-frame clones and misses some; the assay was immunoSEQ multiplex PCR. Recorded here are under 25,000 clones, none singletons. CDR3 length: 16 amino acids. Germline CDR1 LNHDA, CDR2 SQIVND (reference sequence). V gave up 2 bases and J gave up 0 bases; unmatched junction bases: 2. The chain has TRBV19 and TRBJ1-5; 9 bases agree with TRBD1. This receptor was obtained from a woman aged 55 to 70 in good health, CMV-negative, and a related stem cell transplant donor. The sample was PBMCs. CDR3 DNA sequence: TGTGCCAGTAGTATACGGGGACAGGGTAGCAATCAGCCCCAGCATTTT. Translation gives CASSIRGQGSNQPQHF. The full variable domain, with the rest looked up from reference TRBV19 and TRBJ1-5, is DGGITQSPKYLFRKEGQNVTLSCEQNLNHDAMYWYRQDPGQGLRLIYYSQIVNDFQKGDIAEGYSVSREKKESFPLTVTSAQKNPTAFYLCASSIRGQGSNQPQHFGDGTRLSIL.